These T cell receptor beta chains were read from a single sample in a study of blood T cell repertoires in COVID-19. Assay used: immunoSEQ multiplex PCR; TCRdb lists only in-frame clones, some missing. Found here are 65,000 to 80,000 clones, 82% of them singletons; the top ten hold roughly 11%. Source material: peripheral blood. These receptors were taken from a man over 45 with acute or convalescent COVID-19. CDR3s include the opening cysteine and the closing phenylalanine or tryptophan.

TRBJ2-2 TRBV18 CASSLKQGMNTGELFF
TRBJ2-2 TRBV14 CASSHRDRGAYTGELFF
TRBJ1-3 TRBV9 CASSPTRDFSSGNTIYF
TRBJ1-5 TRBV19 CASSIRSTGGTGNQPQHF
TRBJ2-1 TRBV2 CASSEGLAPNEQFF
TRBJ1-1 TRBV19 CASSNRQVANTEAFF
TRBJ1-1 TRBV7-2 CASSPGGNTEAFF
TRBJ1-3 TRBV13 CASVGTGRNTIYF
TRBJ2-2 TRBV18 CASSPRTGSAGELFF
TRBJ2-5 TRBV11-3 CASSLTLAGGRETQYF
TRBJ1-1 TRBV19 CASSTQTGGLNTEAFF
TRBJ2-7 TRBV7-9 CASRGQGEGEQYF
TRBJ2-3 TRBV14 CASSHRSWRDTDTQYF
TRBJ1-1 TRBV14 CASSQDVSGTEAFF
TRBJ1-2 TRBV5-6 CASSLAQGRNYGYTF
TRBJ2-6 TRBV25-1 CASSSPGPGANVLTF
TRBJ1-3 TRBV27 CASSARTGYGNTIYF
TRBJ1-5 TRBV5-6 CASSTGDNQPQHF
TRBJ1-1 TRBV30 CAWSDQIEAFF
TRBJ1-1 TRBV12-1 CASSPGTNTEAFF
TRBJ1-2 TRBV7-9 CASSLLTDHNYGYTF
TRBJ2-1 TRBV30 CAWSVLGPVYEQFF
TRBJ1-5 TRBV28 CASSLTPGVGNQPQHF
TRBJ1-1 TRBV12-3/TRBV12-4 CASRWTDTEAFF
TRBJ1-6 TRBV4-2 CASSQAKQGNSPLHF
TRBJ1-1 TRBV19 CASSGQGNTEAFF
TRBJ1-2 TRBV3-1/TRBV3-2 CASSQDLQGFYGYTF
TRBJ1-1 TRBV6-2/TRBV6-3 CASSYSTRGAFF
TRBJ2-5 TRBV5-5 CASSLEGAKTQYF
TRBJ2-1 TRBV9 CASSVTDRANEQFF
TRBJ2-2 TRBV27 CASSLTQEQLTGELFF
TRBJ1-1 TRBV6-1 CASSEGQVRAEAFF
TRBJ2-7 TRBV7-3 CASSLRPSGAYEQYF
TRBJ2-1 TRBV7-6 CASSLTGTGINYNEQFF
TRBJ2-1 TRBV28 CASSFMDRPNNEQFF
TRBJ2-7 TRBV9 CASSEDRFTYEQYF
TRBJ2-2 TRBV5-4 CASSSPRERPGAGELFF
TRBJ1-2 TRBV6-2/TRBV6-3 CASSYGTGAADYGYTF
TRBJ1-2 TRBV5-1 CASSLEGTGGFGYTF
TRBJ1-3 TRBV6-6 CASSSTAGNTIYF
TRBJ1-2 TRBV6-5 CASSLRQTDGYTF
TRBJ1-3 TRBV6-6 CASSYKGVSGNTIYF
TRBJ2-1 TRBV7-2 CASSTRRQGSEQFF